The 10 T cell receptor beta chains below come from one sample, sequenced in a study of patients and donors after allogeneic stem cell transplantation. TCRdb called the RT-PCR reads again in MiXCR, with one record for every CDR3 protein. The data contain approximately 220,000 distinct CDR3 sequences, about 37% of them singletons. Sequenced: blood, either unsorted or a sorted T cell fraction (not recorded which). All receptors come from a human donor who was either an allogeneic HSCT recipient or a stem cell or donor lymphocyte infusion donor (not recorded which). It is not recorded whose cells these are; they may come from a transplant donor.

This clonotype came up a few times. The chain carries TRBV29-1 and TRBJ1-1; no definite D call. The germline gives CDR1 SQVTM, CDR2 ANQGSEA. Trimming pared 5 bases from V and 6 bases from J, leaving 7 bases between. The CDR3 sequence is 10 residues long. The CDR3 bases are TGCAGCGTTTCGGTGGCTGAAGCTTTCTTT. This sequence encodes CSVSVAEAFF.

The genes are TRBV5-1 and TRBJ1-1; a possible D gene is TRBD1 (6 bases). Looked up from germline, CDR1 is SGHRS and CDR2 is YFSETQ. With 2 bases removed from V and 3 bases from J, the gap between germline ends came to 11 bases. CDR3 length: 14 residues. The CDR3 protein is CASSFGGWDTEAFF. CDR3 bases: TGCGCCAGCAGCTTTGGGGGCTGGGACACTGAAGCTTTCTTT.

This clonotype was observed a few times. CDR3 sequence: CSPGGMNTEAFF. The CDR3 DNA sequence: TGCAGTCCTGGGGGGATGAACACTGAAGCTTTCTTT. The chain has TRBV20-1 and TRBJ1-1; tentative D call: TRBD1 (5 bases). The CDR3 runs to 12 residues. CDR1 is DFQATT and CDR2 is SNEGSKA in the germline V gene (reference sequence). The V and J ends lost 8 bases and 0 bases respectively, with 10 bases between them.

The rearrangement joins TRBV12-3 or TRBV12-4 to TRBJ1-3; D perhaps matches TRBD1 (6 bases). The CDR3 loop spans 15 amino acids. V was clipped by 7 bases and J by 0 bases, with 13 bases between them. The CDR3 sequence: CASTRTETSGNTIYF. The CDR3 DNA follows: TGTGCCAGCACCCGGACAGAGACCTCTGGAAACACCATATATTTT.

This chain uses TRBV9 with TRBJ2-3; TRBD1 matches 10 bases. This CDR3 has 13 amino acids. CDR1 and CDR2 (germline): SGDLS, YYNGEE. V shed 8 bases, J shed 3 bases, and the junction held 3 bases outside the gene matches. The CDR3 coding sequence is TGTGCCAGTAGACAGGGGGCAACAGATACGCAGTATTTT. Translation gives CASRQGATDTQYF.

This clonotype has only a few counts. The chain employs TRBV27 and TRBJ2-7; TRBD1 matches 9 bases. The germline CDR1 and CDR2 sequences are MNHEY and SMNVEV (reference sequence). V dropped 6 bases and J dropped 3; count of bases not matched to a gene: 0. This CDR3 has 12 residues. CDR3 DNA sequence: TGTGCCAGCAGGGACAGGGGCTACGAGCAGTACTTC. Protein product: CASRDRGYEQYF.

Only a few counts were recorded for this clonotype. The chain links TRBV5-1 to TRBJ2-1; no reliable D call. This CDR3 contains 17 residues. The V end lost 0 bases, the J end lost 2 bases, and 15 bases lay between the germline ends. Germline CDR1 is SGHRS and CDR2 is YFSETQ. CDR3 in amino acids: CASSLEGQAVAYNEQFF. CDR3 nucleotide sequence: TGCGCCAGCAGCTTGGAGGGTCAGGCGGTGGCCTACAATGAGCAGTTCTTC.

CDR3 coding DNA: TGTGCCAGCAGCTCCCGTGTTGGGGTTACGGTAGATACGCAGTATTTT. Amino acids: CASSSRVGVTVDTQYF. J is TRBJ2-3 and V is TRBV9; D not certain. Germline loops: CDR1 SGDLS, CDR2 YYNGEE. The V end lost 4 bases, the J end lost 5 bases, and 20 bases lay between the germline ends. The CDR3 contains 16 residues.

This clonotype was observed a single time. The gene calls are TRBV9 and TRBJ1-4; D unclear. V gave up 0 bases and J gave up 3 bases, with 9 bases separating them. CDR3 length: 15 amino acids. Looked up from germline, CDR1 is SGDLS and CDR2 is YYNGEE. CDR3 region: CASSVGGAPNEKLFF. The CDR3 DNA reads as TGTGCCAGCAGCGTAGGAGGCGCACCTAATGAAAAACTGTTTTTT.

This clonotype was detected a few times. This chain joins TRBV4-2 and TRBJ2-2; 7 bases fit TRBD2. There are 18 residues in the CDR3. The germline CDR1 and CDR2 sequences are LGHNA and YNFKEQ. Trimming cost V 4 bases and J 0 bases; bases outside gene matches: 11. CDR3 sequence: CASSPHGTGGPNTGELFF. CDR3 DNA sequence: TGTGCCAGCAGCCCTCACGGGACGGGGGGACCGAACACCGGGGAGCTGTTTTTT.